This note documents a single T cell receptor beta chain sequence. Ten or more counts support this clonotype. The target of this receptor is not known. Per-nucleotide qualities are absent, and no much larger clonotype sits a single base away. This sample was included in a study of regulatory T cells in long-lasting Graves disease (dated by TCRdb to the early 2020s). Looking at the study overall: Persistent Graves' disease meant more than 5 years of antithyroid drug treatment with TSH receptor autoantibodies that stayed positive. Persistent Graves' disease patients in the clinical cohort had taken antithyroid drugs for around 11 years on average. A total of around 35 samples were covered by TCR sequencing, comprising around 13 persistent and around 20 newly diagnosed Graves' disease patients. Patients with persistent Graves' disease were compared with patients with newly diagnosed Graves' disease using TCR sequencing and RNA sequencing of peripheral blood. The study was registered as a clinical trial and conducted in China.

The research as a whole found: Only peripheral blood was studied, because thyroid tissue, the primary lesion, was inaccessible. Sequencing and analysis were restricted to the TCR beta chain. Persistent Graves' disease patients showed lower TCR Shannon entropy and fewer highly expanded clones than newly diagnosed patients, suggesting clonal expansion. The authors acknowledged the small sample size as a limitation that may reduce accuracy. A larger number of public clonotypes was shared among persistent patients (approximately 3,000) than among newly diagnosed patients (roughly 980).

Library construction relied on multiplex PCR. The run used an Illumina HiSeq 4000. TCR beta libraries were built with iRepertoire HTBI primers and Arm-PCR amplification of CDR3 regions. Before sequencing, the PCR products went through gel purification. Regarding the original processing steps: Gene usage analysis of CDR3 amino acid clonotypes used the approximately 62 TRBV and 11 to 15 TRBJ segments found across samples. COPE and FqMerger were used to merge filtered high-quality paired reads into contigs. BLAST was used to align contigs to the IMGT TRBV, TRBD and TRBJ reference genes, and CDR3 was defined following IMGT. Highly expanded clones were defined as clonotypes with a frequency above 0.1%. Shannon entropy was used to measure repertoire diversity, and the Gini coefficient was used to measure V-J evenness. A clonotype was considered public if more than one individual shared it. Using fastp trimming at Q25 and MiXCR clonotype assembly, TCRdb reanalyzed the public sequencing data and kept in-frame beta chains. CDR3 protein sequences are deduplicated, and each keeps its most common genes and DNA. The V and J calls were determined by TCRdb, not by the authors. The sample table records 400,000 to 450,000 distinct CDR3 sequences; around a quarter of these occur just once. The top ten hold roughly 28% of the sample.

Taken with the paper, the label for time point translates to: persistent/refractory GD, antithyroid drugs over 5 years with positive TRAb. RNA was extracted from PBMCs in TRIzol for both TCR sequencing and RNA sequencing. The diagnosis of Graves' disease was made according to American Thyroid Association guidelines. Patients were recruited from an endocrinology department in Xi'an, China. Each patient gave 7.5 to 10 milliliters of peripheral blood, collected in an EDTA anticoagulant tube. Ficoll Paque Plus density gradient separation was used to isolate PBMCs, and no additional T cell sorting was done. RNA quality was checked with an Agilent 2100 Bioanalyzer and agarose gel, and concentration with a NanoDrop 2000. This receptor was obtained from a female donor with Graves disease. The sample consisted of peripheral blood mononuclear cells (PBMCs), taken when the disease was refractory, from a patient treated with antithyroid drugs.

The DNA sequence follows: TGCAGTGCAGAAGGTTGGGGCGGCGGGCTAAGGGTAGCTTTCTTT. This gives the protein CSAEGWGGGLRVAFF. This chain joins TRBV20-1 to TRBJ1-1; a weak D assignment points to TRBD1 (5 bases agree). From its cysteine to its phenylalanine, the CDR3 spans 15 amino acids. Only the CDR3 region is kept as DNA, spanning 45 bases read in frame from base 1. CDR1 and CDR2, per the germline V gene (reference sequence), are DFQATT and SNEGSKA. The germline ends are 27 bases apart after V is trimmed by 6 bases and J by 10 bases.